The T cell receptor beta chain under discussion was sequenced for a study of T cell responses to AZD1222 COVID-19 vaccine. General observations from the study: Unmutated variant regions reportedly attract nearly half of all spike-specific TCRs.

Clones were read by immunoSEQ multiplex PCR, and TCRdb kept only the in-frame ones, dropping some. The profile shows roughly 170,000 clones, about 91% of them singletons. This clone has a handful of counts. What it binds is unknown. The clonotype was recovered from an adult in good health. The sample here was peripheral blood, taken on day 0 of AZD1222 vaccination.

The CDR3 sequence: CASSYTTGGADPLHF. CDR3 in DNA: TGTGCCAGCAGTTACACCACAGGGGGCGCCGATCCCCTCCACTTT. V gene TRBV6-5 combines with J gene TRBJ1-6; the match to TRBD1 covers 9 bases. V lost 2 bases and J lost 13; bases outside the gene matches: 9. The CDR3 totals 15 residues. Germline assignment: CDR1 MNHEY and CDR2 SVGAGI.